The entry below gives a single TCR beta chain sequence along with its context. What it recognizes is unknown. Other DNA sequences within the sample encode an identical CDR3. Cyclophosphamide on days +3 and +4 followed busulfan-fludarabine conditioning and a marrow graft. The source of the sample is a study of T cells after posttransplantation cyclophosphamide. The study's findings and limits: Recipient CMV seropositivity and CMV reactivation strongly tracked TRB clonality. Donor-recipient repertoire similarity was low at 1-2 months, rising over year one.

This CDR3 comprises 15 residues. Unmatched junction bases numbered 8, after V lost 0 bases and J lost 6 bases. CDR1 and CDR2 from the germline V gene are SGHRS and YFSETQ. Clones were sequenced by immunoSEQ multiplex PCR, and TCRdb holds only the in-frame ones, with some missing. This sample has about 7,200 clones, with 65% to 90% found just once. Sequencing used CD4+ T cells sorted from blood, obtained 950 to 1,200 days after allogeneic stem cell transplant with posttransplant cyclophosphamide. The gene calls are TRBV5-1 and TRBJ2-7, with TRBD1 matching 8 bases. The receptor was derived from a female patient aged 40 to 55 who received an allogeneic stem cell transplant from a related donor, was CMV-positive, and had no GVHD. Some T cells may possibly be graft donor cells. CDR3 DNA: TGCGCCAGCAGCTTGGCCTTTGGACAGGGCGGCGAGCAGTACTTC. Protein sequence: CASSLAFGQGGEQYF.